This TCR beta chain was recorded in a study of shared clonotypes between healthy human individuals. Study results and limitations: As a rule, naive subsets had a larger estimated richness than memory subsets.

CD45RO+ cells plus CCR7-negative CD45RA+ TemRA cells formed CD8 memory. To note about this clone: Antigen specificity is unknown. Different DNA sequences within this sample yield the same CDR3.

CDR3 length: 12 amino acids. The germline V gene encodes CDR1 SQVTM and CDR2 ANQGSEA. V lost 7 bases, J lost 1 base, and 2 bases stayed unmatched. Deep was the level at which the assay was run. Clones were sequenced by immunoSEQ multiplex PCR, and TCRdb holds only the in-frame ones, with some missing. Here the sample spans roughly 720,000 clones, 80% to 95% being singletons. The TCR was taken from a man aged 18 to 35 in good health. Some clones in this sample may be carry-over from other donors' samples. Sequencing used memory CD8+ T cells from PBMCs. Indicated subset: CD45RO+ cells pooled with CCR7-negative TemRA cells. This rearrangement joins TRBV29-1 to TRBJ1-1; TRBD1 matches 8 bases. The DNA for the CDR3 is TGCAGCGCTGGGACAGGGAACACTGAAGCTTTCTTT. Its translation: CSAGTGNTEAFF. The full variable domain, in which reference TRBV29-1 and TRBJ1-1 provide the parts outside the CDR3, is SAVISQKPSRDICQRGTSLTIQCQVDSQVTMMFWYRQQPGQSLTLIATANQGSEATYESGFVIDKFPISRPNLTFSTLTVSNMSPEDSSIYLCSAGTGNTEAFFGQGTRLTVV.